This T cell receptor (beta chain) was profiled in a study of T cell responses to AZD1222 COVID-19 vaccine. Study-wide results and limits: Only a handful of AZD1222 recipients, more than 5 in all, had baseline seropositivity. It should be noted that donors were predominantly white British and more often female, and clonal diversity was possibly underestimated.

Assay used: immunoSEQ multiplex PCR; TCRdb lists only in-frame clones, some missing. Of over 150,000 clones listed, roughly 90% are singletons. Doses given second, at about 4 or about 12 weeks, were pooled. As to this clone: As yet, its antigen is unknown.

The ends were cut back, 5 bases at V and 3 bases at J, with 10 bases in the middle. Germline lookup yields CDR1 MNHEY and CDR2 SVGAGI. This CDR3 contains 13 residues. The material sequenced was peripheral blood, taken 28 days after the second AZD1222 dose. This chain uses TRBV6-5 with TRBJ1-1; D ambiguous. This receptor was taken from an adult who received the AZD1222 COVID-19 vaccine. Here the CDR3 reads CASSPGRDTEAFF. Here the CDR3 DNA reads TGTGCCAGCAGTCCCGGACGGGACACTGAAGCTTTCTTT.